The next 28 T cell receptor beta chains were all read from a single sample in a study of T-cell memory formation after mild COVID-19. Using its own MiXCR run on the 5' RACE reads, TCRdb lists one record per CDR3 protein. The data contain 540,000 or so distinct CDR3 sequences, roughly 21% of them seen just once; the ten biggest clones take up approximately 12%. What was sequenced was PBMCs or a T cell subset sorted from them (not recorded which). The receptors stem from an adult woman who had mild COVID-19 (a few samples of this study predate the infection). Cell type and time point are not known.

J is TRBJ1-5 and V is TRBV19, with 7 nucleotides matching TRBD1. J gave up 0 bases and V 7 bases, and 6 bases lay outside the gene matches. The V gene's germline CDR1 is LNHDA and CDR2 SQIVND (reference sequence). The CDR3 sequence is 15 residues long. CDR3 coding DNA: TGTGCCAGTACCGTTGACAGGGCTAGCAATCAGCCCCAGCATTTT. This translates into CASTVDRASNQPQHF. The entire variable domain, with the rest obtained from reference TRBV19 and TRBJ1-5, is as follows: DGGITQSPKYLFRKEGQNVTLSCEQNLNHDAMYWYRQDPGQGLRLIYYSQIVNDFQKGDIAEGYSVSREKKESFPLTVTSAQKNPTAFYLCASTVDRASNQPQHFGDGTRLSIL.

This clonotype has just a few counts. The chain combines TRBV7-9 with TRBJ1-1; D remains ambiguous. The CDR3 extends over 12 amino acids. The germline V gene encodes CDR1 SEHNR and CDR2 FQNEAQ (reference sequence). The V gene lost 6 bases and the J gene lost 1 base, with 6 bases spanning the gap. In nucleotides, the CDR3 is TGTGCCAGCAGGCCTGAGAACACTGAAGCTTTCTTT. This sequence encodes CASRPENTEAFF.

To note about this clonotype: Germline and junction disagree at one end, which may indicate a read error. The V gene is TRBV29-1, the J gene TRBJ1-1; D remains unclear. CDR1 and CDR2 from the germline V gene are SQVTM and ANQGSEA. There are 13 residues in the CDR3. DNA of the CDR3: TGCAGCGCTGAAGGGTTTATGAACACTGAAGCTTTCTTT. Amino acid sequence: CSAEGFMNTEAFF.

In its sample, this clonotype was seen a few times. This chain joins TRBV5-5 and TRBJ2-1; 13 bases align to TRBD2. From germline, CDR1 is SGHKS and CDR2 YYEKEE (reference sequence). The V segment lost 5 bases and the J segment 2 bases; nucleotides outside the gene matches: 7. This CDR3 has 17 residues. CDR3 sequence: CASSSGLAGVTYNEQFF. In DNA form, the CDR3 reads TGTGCCAGCAGTTCAGGACTAGCGGGGGTGACCTACAATGAGCAGTTCTTC.

The J gene is TRBJ2-5, the V gene TRBV20-1, with D perhaps matching TRBD2 (6 bases). The ends were cut back, 2 bases at V and 5 bases at J, with 15 bases in the middle. The CDR3 is 14 residues long. The germline CDR1 and CDR2 sequences are DFQATT and SNEGSKA (reference sequence). CDR3 amino acids: CSARPLGSWETQYF. In DNA, the CDR3 is TGCAGTGCTAGACCTCTCGGGAGCTGGGAGACCCAGTACTTC.

The rearrangement joins TRBV3-1 to TRBJ1-3; D perhaps matches TRBD1 (5 bases). The V and J ends lost 1 base and 4 bases respectively, with 11 bases between them. The CDR3 totals 15 residues. Germline V lookup: CDR1 LGHDT, CDR2 YNNKEL (reference sequence). CDR3 loop: CASSQVVRVGNTIYF. As DNA, the CDR3 is TGTGCCAGCAGCCAAGTGGTCAGGGTCGGAAACACCATATATTTT. Complete variable domain (other parts from reference TRBV3-1 and TRBJ1-3): DTAVSQTPKYLVTQMGNDKSIKCEQNLGHDTMYWYKQDSKKFLKIMFSYNNKELIINETVPNRFSPKSPDKAHLNLHINSLELGDSAVYFCASSQVVRVGNTIYFGEGSWLTVV.

This chain uses TRBV6-5 with TRBJ2-1; tentatively, D is TRBD2 (6 bases). V lost 6 bases, J lost 8 bases, and 17 bases lay in between. The CDR3 is 14 amino acids. Germline-derived CDR1 and CDR2 are MNHEY and SVGAGI. The chain's CDR3 is CASSPGLTGDEQFF. The CDR3 DNA follows: TGTGCCAGCAGCCCGGGACTGACGGGGGATGAGCAGTTCTTC.

This clonotype was detected a few times. V gene TRBV5-1 combines with J gene TRBJ2-1; 7 bases line up with TRBD1. This CDR3 has 16 residues. The germline V gene has CDR1 SGHRS and CDR2 YFSETQ. V lost 6 bases, J lost 4 bases, and 13 bases stayed unmatched. For the CDR3, the DNA is TGCGCCAGCAAACAGGGGAGCAGGGGCCCTTACAATGAGCAGTTCTTC. This sequence encodes CASKQGSRGPYNEQFF.

V usage is TRBV5-1 and J usage is TRBJ2-1; 10 nucleotides align to TRBD2. The CDR3 length is 15 residues. J gave up 4 bases and V 5 bases, and 6 bases lay outside the gene matches. CDR1 is SGHRS, CDR2 YFSETQ, per germline. The CDR3 DNA follows: TGCGCCAGCAGGAAAGGGACTAGCGAATACAATGAGCAGTTCTTC. Translated, it gives CASRKGTSEYNEQFF.

This clonotype occurred a few times. The chain joins TRBV15 to TRBJ2-7; possibly TRBD2 for D (5 bases). CDR1 and CDR2 from the germline V gene are LNHNV and YYDKDF (reference sequence). The CDR3 extends over 14 amino acids. Trimming stripped 0 bases from V and 3 bases from J, with 9 bases between. DNA of the CDR3: TGTGCCACCAGCAGAGAACGGACTCTCTACGAGCAGTACTTC. Translation gives CATSRERTLYEQYF.

This clonotype was seen a few times. The rearrangement uses TRBV4-1 and TRBJ2-3; unclear D gene. Trimming removed 3 bases from V and 4 bases from J, with 11 bases in between. In germline, CDR1 is MGHRA, CDR2 YSYEKL. CDR3 length: 14 amino acids. The CDR3 DNA follows: TGCGCCAGCAGCCATCGGGCGGTCCCAGATACGCAGTATTTT. This encodes CASSHRAVPDTQYF.

The sample holds many counts of this clonotype. V gene TRBV6-5 combines with J gene TRBJ2-7, with 11 bases lining up with TRBD1. Trimming took 2 bases from V and 0 from J; bases not matched to a gene: 6. This CDR3 spans 17 amino acids. CDR1 and CDR2 (germline): MNHEY, SVGAGI. CDR3 sequence: CASSYTGTGGFSYEQYF. CDR3 DNA sequence: TGTGCCAGCAGTTACACCGGGACAGGGGGTTTCTCCTACGAGCAGTACTTC.

J is TRBJ2-3 and V is TRBV27, with D hard to call. The CDR3 has 14 residues. With 5 bases removed from V and 4 bases from J, the gap between germline ends came to 13 bases. Germline CDR1 MNHEY, CDR2 SMNVEV (reference sequence). CDR3 coding DNA: TGTGCCAGCAGTCACATGATTGTCTCAGATACGCAGTATTTT. It is translated as CASSHMIVSDTQYF.

Written as DNA, the CDR3 is TGCGCCAGCAGCTTGGGGGGGGCAGTTCACCAGGACTATGGCTACACCTTC. Its protein is CASSLGGAVHQDYGYTF. V usage is TRBV5-1 and J usage is TRBJ1-2; perhaps TRBD1 as D (6 bases). CDR3 length: 17 residues. The germline V gene encodes CDR1 SGHRS and CDR2 YFSETQ. V lost 0 bases and J 3 bases, leaving 18 bases between the germline ends.

This clonotype turned up a few times. V gene TRBV7-2 combines with J gene TRBJ2-7; possible D gene TRBD2, 5 bases. The CDR3 spans 13 residues. Trimming took 8 bases from V and 0 from J, leaving 11 bases between them. Germline loops: CDR1 SGHTA, CDR2 FQGNSA. As DNA, the CDR3 is TGTGCCAGCGGAGGCTTAAGCTCCTACGAGCAGTACTTC. Translated, it gives CASGGLSSYEQYF.

This clonotype showed up just a few times. The chain carries TRBV6-5 and TRBJ2-3; 16 bases line up with TRBD2. CDR1 and CDR2 (germline): MNHEY, SVGAGI. The CDR3 spans 17 residues. V lost 0 bases, J lost 6 bases, and 3 bases stayed unmatched. CDR3 DNA: TGTGCCAGCAGTTACTCGGGACTAGCGGGAGGGCCCGATACGCAGTATTTT. It is translated as CASSYSGLAGGPDTQYF.

This clonotype was observed a handful of times. The gene calls are TRBV6-2 or TRBV6-3 and TRBJ2-1; 14 bases line up with TRBD2. Per the germline V gene, CDR1 is MNHEY and CDR2 is SVGEGT. The CDR3 runs to 15 residues. Trimming at V came to 3 bases and at J to 8 bases, leaving 3 bases not matched to a gene. CDR3 DNA: TGTGCCAGCAGTTATGGACTAGCGGGAGGTTATGAGCAGTTCTTC. Translation gives CASSYGLAGGYEQFF.

The V gene is TRBV5-1, the J gene TRBJ1-1; no reliable D call. The germline CDR1 and CDR2 sequences are SGHRS and YFSETQ. The CDR3 length is 13 residues. Trimming cost V 0 bases and J 3 bases, with 6 bases left between them. For the CDR3, the DNA is TGCGCCAGCAGCTTGGCCTATTACACTGAAGCTTTCTTT. Protein sequence: CASSLAYYTEAFF. Variable domain in full (rest from reference TRBV5-1 and TRBJ1-1): KAGVTQTPRYLIKTRGQQVTLSCSPISGHRSVSWYQQTPGQGLQFLFEYFSETQRNKGNFPGRFSGRQFSNSRSEMNVSTLELGDSALYLCASSLAYYTEAFFGQGTRLTVV.

The chain recombines TRBV10-3 with TRBJ1-5; D is uncertain. Trimming removed 2 bases from V and 7 bases from J, with 9 bases in between. Germline V lookup: CDR1 ENHRY, CDR2 SYGVKD. The CDR3 extends over 13 amino acids. The DNA for the CDR3 is TGTGCCATCAGTGAGAGTGTCGGGCAGCCCCAGCATTTT. Translating it yields CAISESVGQPQHF.

The chain couples TRBV5-5 to TRBJ1-5; D unresolved. Germline values: CDR1 SGHKS, CDR2 YYEKEE (reference sequence). The V and J ends lost 7 bases and 3 bases respectively, with 17 bases between them. This CDR3 has 15 residues. In DNA form, the CDR3 reads TGTGCCAGCCCCTCCAGGCGACTGAACAATCAGCCCCAGCATTTT. Translation gives CASPSRRLNNQPQHF.

This clonotype has more than one count but fewer than ten. J is TRBJ2-2 and V is TRBV12-3 or TRBV12-4; tentative D call: TRBD1 (6 bases). V was trimmed by 6 bases and J by 0 bases, leaving 14 bases between them. The CDR3 is made up of 16 amino acids. This chain's CDR3 is CASSDPRDTNTGELFF. Written as DNA, the CDR3 is TGTGCCAGCAGCGATCCCCGGGACACGAACACCGGGGAGCTGTTTTTT.

This clonotype was counted between two and nine times. The CDR3 sequence: CASKDRGRITGELFF. DNA for the CDR3: TGTGCCAGCAAAGATAGGGGTAGAATCACCGGGGAGCTGTTTTTT. This chain connects TRBV5-4 to TRBJ2-2, with D possibly being TRBD1 (5 bases). The CDR3 loop spans 15 amino acids. CDR1 and CDR2 (germline): SGHNT, YYREEE (reference sequence). V lost 6 bases, J lost 4 bases, and 16 bases lay in between.

V is TRBV4-1 and J is TRBJ2-5; D is ambiguous. The length of the CDR3 is 12 residues. V lost 6 bases, J lost 5 bases, and 10 bases lay in between. Germline assignment: CDR1 MGHRA and CDR2 YSYEKL. In DNA, the CDR3 is TGCGCCAGCAGGGGTAGGACGGAGACCCAGTACTTC. It is translated as CASRGRTETQYF.

The chain carries TRBV5-1 and TRBJ2-5; 10 bases are a match to TRBD2. V shed 4 bases and J 5 bases; nucleotides not matched to a gene: 11. Germline loops: CDR1 SGHRS, CDR2 YFSETQ. The CDR3 sequence is 16 residues long. The CDR3 spells CASSDLRAGGRETQYF. The CDR3 bases are TGCGCCAGCAGCGACCTCCGAGCGGGGGGGCGTGAGACCCAGTACTTC. The whole variable domain, filled in from reference TRBV5-1 and TRBJ2-5, reads KAGVTQTPRYLIKTRGQQVTLSCSPISGHRSVSWYQQTPGQGLQFLFEYFSETQRNKGNFPGRFSGRQFSNSRSEMNVSTLELGDSALYLCASSDLRAGGRETQYFGPGTRLLVL.

There are a few counts of this clonotype. The chain recombines TRBV4-1 with TRBJ1-1; D possibly corresponds to TRBD1 (6 bases). V was trimmed by 4 bases and J by 3 bases, leaving 12 bases between them. The CDR3 consists of 14 residues. CDR1 is MGHRA and CDR2 is YSYEKL in the germline V gene. The CDR3 loop is CASSPLDRYTEAFF. CDR3 nucleotide sequence: TGCGCCAGCAGCCCTCTGGACAGATACACTGAAGCTTTCTTT.

The chain uses TRBV7-3 and TRBJ2-5; TRBD2 matches 9 bases. V was pared by 1 base and J by 4 bases, with 7 bases of the junction left unmatched. This CDR3 region has 16 residues. Germline CDR1 is SGHTA and CDR2 is FQGTGA. The CDR3 region has the DNA TGTGCCAGCAGCTTAAGCCGCGGGGGGGCCGGAGAGACCCAGTACTTC. Translating it yields CASSLSRGGAGETQYF.

This clonotype has only a few counts. The rearrangement uses TRBV20-1 and TRBJ1-5, with 11 bases fitting TRBD1. After removal of 4 bases from V and 7 bases from J, the junction contained 12 bases not matched to a gene. Germline CDR1 is DFQATT and CDR2 is SNEGSKA (reference sequence). The CDR3 has 16 amino acids. The CDR3 region has the DNA TGCAGTGCTAAGAGGGACAGGGGGATTTCGGGGCAGCCCCAGCATTTT. This codes for CSAKRDRGISGQPQHF.

This chain uses TRBV4-1 with TRBJ2-3; tentatively, D is TRBD1 (5 bases). The CDR3 sequence is 15 residues long. Trimming shortened V by 8 bases and J by 1 base, and 16 bases separated the two germline ends. Germline V gene data show CDR1 as MGHRA and CDR2 as YSYEKL. The CDR3 DNA reads TGCGCCAGCTCCAAACGGCTAGGGGGCACAGATACGCAGTATTTT. The encoded protein is CASSKRLGGTDTQYF.